This TCR beta chain was sequenced in a study of blood T cell repertoires in COVID-19. TCRdb's copy holds only in-frame clones and misses some; the assay was immunoSEQ multiplex PCR. The table lists roughly 180,000 clones, 80% to 85% of them singletons, with under 5.5% in the top ten. The length of the CDR3 is 16 residues. Germline V lookup: CDR1 SGHNT, CDR2 YYREEE (reference sequence). V shed 4 bases and J 4 bases; nucleotides not matched to a gene: 8. This clone was found a few times. The source material was peripheral blood. The chain is built from TRBV5-4 and TRBJ2-1; 10 positions agree with TRBD2. This clonotype was obtained from a woman aged 30 to 39 with acute or convalescent COVID-19. CDR3 DNA sequence: TGTGCCAGCAGCGAAAGTCTAGCGGGGGTTTACAATGAGCAGTTCTTC. This codes for CASSESLAGVYNEQFF.